This T cell receptor beta chain was identified in a study of Ad26.COV2.S vaccination and SARS-CoV-2 variants. Trimming took off 1 base at V and 3 bases at J, with 13 bases between the two ends. The CDR3 spans 15 residues. CDR1 is SGHNT and CDR2 is YYREEE in the germline V gene (reference sequence). Only in-frame clones appear in the TCRdb table, and some are missing; sequencing was by immunoSEQ multiplex PCR. The table shows just over 350,000 clones, with about 91% occurring only once. This chain uses TRBV5-4 with TRBJ1-2; D unclear. The sequence came from a human donor who had recovered from COVID-19. Here the sequenced sample was peripheral blood, taken after recovery from COVID-19. CDR3 in DNA: TGTGCCAGCAGCTTGAAAGTGGTCGGATACTATGGCTACACCTTC. Protein sequence: CASSLKVVGYYGYTF.